The clone carrying this T cell receptor (beta chain) was found many times. What it recognizes is unknown. Trimming took 5 bases from V and 2 from J, leaving 10 bases between them. The CDR3 has 14 residues. Per germline, CDR1 SEHNR and CDR2 FQNEAQ (reference sequence). These data come from a study of human T cells and chemical hapten exposure. Study context: Weekly administration of diphenylcyclopropenone to the scalp of patients continued throughout the roughly 26-week study. Largely, small differences in pooled library volume made per-sample TCR yields vary. Alopecia areata, totalis and universalis patients, mostly female, were included.

TCRdb re-analysed the RACE reads in MiXCR, keeping a single row per CDR3 protein. The profile covers under 45,000 distinct CDR3 sequences, with 10% appearing a single time and around a quarter taken by the ten largest. Regarding the study as a whole: TCRs above 1 in 1000 frequency did not change with DPC sensitization.

Described time point: pre-sensitization, week 0. Treatment here: therapeutic diphenylcyclopropenone sensitization with weekly scalp DPC. Total RNA was extracted from unfractionated whole blood. The V gene is TRBV7-9, the J gene TRBJ1-3; D not resolved. The TCR sequence derives from a man aged 50 or older with alopecia areata. Some clones in this sample may be carry-over from other donors' samples. This specimen was whole blood, taken in connection with sensitization to the hapten diphenylcyclopropenone (DPC). CDR3 region: CASSPGGAGNTIYF. The CDR3 coding sequence is TGTGCCAGCAGCCCCGGAGGAGCTGGAAACACCATATATTTT. The full variable domain, completed using reference TRBV7-9 and TRBJ1-3, is DTGVSQNPRHKITKRGQNVTFRCDPISEHNRLYWYRQTLGQGPEFLTYFQNEAQLEKSRLLSDRFSAERPKGSFSTLEIQRTEQGDSAMYLCASSPGGAGNTIYFGEGSWLTVV.